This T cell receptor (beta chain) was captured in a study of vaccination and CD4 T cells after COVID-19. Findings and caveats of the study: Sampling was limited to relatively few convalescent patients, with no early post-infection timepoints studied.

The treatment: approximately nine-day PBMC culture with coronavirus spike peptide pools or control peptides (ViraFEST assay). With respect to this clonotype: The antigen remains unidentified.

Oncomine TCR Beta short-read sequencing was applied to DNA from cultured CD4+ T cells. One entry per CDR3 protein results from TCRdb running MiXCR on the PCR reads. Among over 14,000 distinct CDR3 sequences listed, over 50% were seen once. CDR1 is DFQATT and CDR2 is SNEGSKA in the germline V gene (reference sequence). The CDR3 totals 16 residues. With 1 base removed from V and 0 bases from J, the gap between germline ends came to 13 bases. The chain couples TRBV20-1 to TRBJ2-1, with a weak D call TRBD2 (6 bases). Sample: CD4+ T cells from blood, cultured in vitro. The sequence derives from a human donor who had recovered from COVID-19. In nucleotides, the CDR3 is TGCAGTGCTAGAGGTACGGGAGCGGGCTCCTACAATGAGCAGTTCTTC. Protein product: CSARGTGAGSYNEQFF.